This T cell receptor beta chain was captured in a study of blood T cell repertoires in COVID-19. About the research overall: Acute and convalescent COVID-19 specimens originated in the United States, Italy and Spain. T cells, B-cell-depleted T cells, or PBMCs supplied cDNA or gDNA.

Original methodology: Amplification of reference gene primers was used by the study to estimate nucleated cell counts. The data were produced by immunoSEQ multiplex PCR, yet TCRdb's version contains in-frame clones alone and is incomplete. Clone size and V and J calls were adopted from that table, with D and trimming inferred from the DNA. The sample has about 110,000 clones; roughly 70% are singletons. The specimen was peripheral blood. The receptor's source is a human donor with acute or convalescent COVID-19. The donor label of this sample is uncertain.

CDR3: CASSQGGGGNQPQHF. Here the CDR3 DNA reads TGCGCCAGCAGCCAAGGGGGGGGCGGCAATCAGCCCCAGCATTTT. The rearrangement uses TRBV4-1 and TRBJ1-5, with D possibly matching TRBD1 (6 bases). The ends were cut back, 1 base at V and 2 bases at J, with 9 bases in the middle. CDR1 is MGHRA, CDR2 YSYEKL, per germline. This CDR3 comprises 15 residues.